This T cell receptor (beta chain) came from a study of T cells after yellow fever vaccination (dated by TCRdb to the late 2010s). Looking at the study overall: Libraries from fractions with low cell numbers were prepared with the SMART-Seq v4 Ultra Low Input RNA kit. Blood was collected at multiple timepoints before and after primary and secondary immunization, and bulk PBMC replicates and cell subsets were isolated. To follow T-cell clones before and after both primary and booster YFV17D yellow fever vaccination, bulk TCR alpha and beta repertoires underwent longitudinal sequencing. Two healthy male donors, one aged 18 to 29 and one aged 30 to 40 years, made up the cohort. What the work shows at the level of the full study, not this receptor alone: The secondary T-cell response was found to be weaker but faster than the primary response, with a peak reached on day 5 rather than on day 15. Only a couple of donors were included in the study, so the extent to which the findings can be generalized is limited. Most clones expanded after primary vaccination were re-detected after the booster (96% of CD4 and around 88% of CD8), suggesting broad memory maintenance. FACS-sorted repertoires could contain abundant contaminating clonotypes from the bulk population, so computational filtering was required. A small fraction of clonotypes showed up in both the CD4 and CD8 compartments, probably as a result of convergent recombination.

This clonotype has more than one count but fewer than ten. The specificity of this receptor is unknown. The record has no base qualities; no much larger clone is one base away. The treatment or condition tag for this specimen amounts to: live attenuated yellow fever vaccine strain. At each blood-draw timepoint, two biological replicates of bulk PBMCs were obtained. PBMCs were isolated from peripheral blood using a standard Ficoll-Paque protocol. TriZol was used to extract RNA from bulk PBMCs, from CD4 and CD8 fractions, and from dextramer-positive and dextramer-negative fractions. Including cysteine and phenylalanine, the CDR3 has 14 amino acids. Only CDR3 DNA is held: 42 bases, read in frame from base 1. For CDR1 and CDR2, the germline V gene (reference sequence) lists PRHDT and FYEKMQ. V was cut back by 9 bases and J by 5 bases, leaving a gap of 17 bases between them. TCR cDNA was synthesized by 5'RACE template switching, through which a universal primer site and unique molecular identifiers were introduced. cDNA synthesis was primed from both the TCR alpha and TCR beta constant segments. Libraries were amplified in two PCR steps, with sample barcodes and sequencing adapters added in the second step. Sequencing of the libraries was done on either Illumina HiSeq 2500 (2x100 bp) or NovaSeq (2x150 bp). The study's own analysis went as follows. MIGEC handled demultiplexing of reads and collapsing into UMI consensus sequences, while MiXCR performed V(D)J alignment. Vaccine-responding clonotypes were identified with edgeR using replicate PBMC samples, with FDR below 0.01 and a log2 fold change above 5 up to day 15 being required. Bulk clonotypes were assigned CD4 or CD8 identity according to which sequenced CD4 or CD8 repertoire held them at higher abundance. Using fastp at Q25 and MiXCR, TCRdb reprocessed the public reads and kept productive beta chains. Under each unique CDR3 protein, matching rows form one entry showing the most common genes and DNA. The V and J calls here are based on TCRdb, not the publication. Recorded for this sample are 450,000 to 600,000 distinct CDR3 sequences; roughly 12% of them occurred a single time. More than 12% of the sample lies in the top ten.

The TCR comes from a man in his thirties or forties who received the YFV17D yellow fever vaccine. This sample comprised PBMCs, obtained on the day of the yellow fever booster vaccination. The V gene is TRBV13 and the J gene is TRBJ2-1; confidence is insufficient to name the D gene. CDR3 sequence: CASRHRSFDNEQFF. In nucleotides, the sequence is TGTGCCAGTCGACACCGGTCGTTTGACAATGAGCAGTTCTTC. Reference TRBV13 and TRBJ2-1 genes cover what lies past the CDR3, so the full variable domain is AAGVIQSPRHLIKEKRETATLKCYPIPRHDTVYWYQQGPGQDPQFLISFYEKMQSDKGSIPDRFSAQQFSDYHSELNMSSLELGDSALYFCASRHRSFDNEQFFGPGTRLTVL.